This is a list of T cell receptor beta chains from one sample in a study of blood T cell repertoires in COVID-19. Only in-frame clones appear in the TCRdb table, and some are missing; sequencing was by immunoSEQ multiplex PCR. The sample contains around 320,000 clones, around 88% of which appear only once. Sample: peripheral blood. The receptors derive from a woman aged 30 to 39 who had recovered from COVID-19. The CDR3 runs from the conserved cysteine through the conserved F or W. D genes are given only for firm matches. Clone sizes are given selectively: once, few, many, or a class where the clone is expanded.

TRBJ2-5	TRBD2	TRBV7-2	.	TGTGCCAGCAGCTTAGGTCCAGCGGGGACTCAAGAGACCCAGTACTTC	CASSLGPAGTQETQYF
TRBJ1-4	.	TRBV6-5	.	TGTGCCAGTTCAGGGCGGAATAATGAAAAACTGTTTTTT	CASSGRNNEKLFF
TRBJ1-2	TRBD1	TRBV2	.	TGTGCCAGCGGACCGACAGGGAGCTATGGCTACACCTTC	CASGPTGSYGYTF
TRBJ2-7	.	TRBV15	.	TGTGCCACCAGCAGACGGGGGGCCCACTACGAGCAGTACTTC	CATSRRGAHYEQYF
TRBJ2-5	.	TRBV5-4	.	TGTGCCAGCAGCTCCCAAGCTATCCAAGAGACCCAGTACTTC	CASSSQAIQETQYF
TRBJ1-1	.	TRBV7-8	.	TGTGCCAGCAGCCCCCATGTGAACACTGAAGCTTTCTTT	CASSPHVNTEAFF
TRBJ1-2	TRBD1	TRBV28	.	TGTGCCAGCAGTTTATTAGGGACAGGGGCCCACTATGGCTACACCTTC	CASSLLGTGAHYGYTF
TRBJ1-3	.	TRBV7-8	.	TGTGCCAGTTCGTTCGTAGGGGACTCTGGAAACACCATATATTTT	CASSFVGDSGNTIYF
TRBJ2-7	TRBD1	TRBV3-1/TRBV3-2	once	TGTGCCAGCAGCCCCGGGACAGGGATCTACGAGCAGTACTTC	CASSPGTGIYEQYF
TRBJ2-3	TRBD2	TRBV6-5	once	TGTGCCAGCAGTTACCCCCCTAGCGGGGAATCAGATACGCAGTATTTT	CASSYPPSGESDTQYF
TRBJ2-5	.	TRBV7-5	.	TGTGCCAGAAGCTTTCCTCCGGGACTAGCGGGGGTAGAGACCCAGTACTTC	CARSFPPGLAGVETQYF
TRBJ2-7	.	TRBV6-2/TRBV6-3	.	TGTGCCAGCAGCCCTCGGGGTGGGACCTACGAGCAGTACTTC	CASSPRGGTYEQYF
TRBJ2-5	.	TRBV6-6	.	TGTGCCAGCAGTAGGGGGGGAGAGACCCAGTACTTC	CASSRGGETQYF
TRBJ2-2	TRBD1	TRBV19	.	TGTGCCAGTAGTACAGGGGGCGACACTGGGGAGCTGTTTTTT	CASSTGGDTGELFF
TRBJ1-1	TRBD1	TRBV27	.	TGTGCCAGCAGTTCCCCGGACAGGATGAACACTGAAGCTTTCTTT	CASSSPDRMNTEAFF
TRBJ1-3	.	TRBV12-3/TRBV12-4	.	TGTGCCAGCGCTATGGGAAACACCATATATTTT	CASAMGNTIYF
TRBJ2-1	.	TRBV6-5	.	TGTGCCAGCAGTTTCGACGGGGACAATGAGCAGTTCTTC	CASSFDGDNEQFF
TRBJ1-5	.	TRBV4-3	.	TGCGCCAGCAGCCAAGATCTAGCTCGGGCATTCAATCAGCCCCAGCATTTT	CASSQDLARAFNQPQHF
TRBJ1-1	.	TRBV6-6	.	TGTGCCAGCATGGAGCGAGTGGGCACTGAAGCTTTCTTT	CASMERVGTEAFF
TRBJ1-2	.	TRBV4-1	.	TGCGCCAGCAGCCAAGATTGGGGGCACGGCTACACCTTC	CASSQDWGHGYTF
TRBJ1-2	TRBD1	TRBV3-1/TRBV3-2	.	TGTGCCAGCAGCCAAACAGGGGCGGGCTACACCTTC	CASSQTGAGYTF
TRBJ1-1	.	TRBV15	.	TGTGCCACCAGCAGAGGGGGAGGAGGAACTGAAGCTTTCTTT	CATSRGGGGTEAFF
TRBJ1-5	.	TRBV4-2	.	TGTGCCAGCAGCCAAGATACTTTTACTCAAAATAGTCAGCCCCAGCATTTT	CASSQDTFTQNSQPQHF
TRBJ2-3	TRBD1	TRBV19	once	TGTGCCAGTAGTATCCGACGGGACAGCGGAACAGATACGCAGTATTTT	CASSIRRDSGTDTQYF
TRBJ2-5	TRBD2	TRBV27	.	TGTGCCAGCAGTTTAACTGCTAGCGGGGGGTCGGCCCAGTACTTC	CASSLTASGGSAQYF
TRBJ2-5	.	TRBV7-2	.	TGTGCCAGCAGCTTACTCCGTGGGGCCGAAGAGACCCAGTACTTC	CASSLLRGAEETQYF
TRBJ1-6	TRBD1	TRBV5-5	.	TGTGCCAGCAGCGCACGACAGGGAGGTTCACCCCTCCACTTT	CASSARQGGSPLHF
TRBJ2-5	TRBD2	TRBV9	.	TGTGCCAGCAGCGTAGGATGGACTAGCGGGGAAGAGACCCAGTACTTC	CASSVGWTSGEETQYF
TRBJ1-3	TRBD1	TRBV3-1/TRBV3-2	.	TGTGCCAGCAGCCTTCCGGGACAGGGGGACGGAAACACCATATATTTT	CASSLPGQGDGNTIYF
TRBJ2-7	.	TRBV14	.	TGTGCCAGCAGCTACCGGGACAACTACGAGCAGTACTTC	CASSYRDNYEQYF
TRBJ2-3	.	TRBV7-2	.	TGTGCCAGCAGCTTAGACCCGACAGGCACAGATACGCAGTATTTT	CASSLDPTGTDTQYF
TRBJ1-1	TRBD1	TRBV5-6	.	TGTGCCAGCAGAATTGACAGGGGAAGGGATAACACTGAAGCTTTCTTT	CASRIDRGRDNTEAFF
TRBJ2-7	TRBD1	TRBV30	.	TGTGCCTGGAGTGTCCCCGGGACAGGGGGCTCCGAGCAGTACTTC	CAWSVPGTGGSEQYF
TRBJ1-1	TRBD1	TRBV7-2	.	TGTGCCAGCAGCTCAGTCGCGGGACGGACAGGGTTT	CASSSVAGRTGF
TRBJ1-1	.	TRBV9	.	TGTGCCAGCAGCGTAGCTACAGGGAACACTGAAGCTTTCTTT	CASSVATGNTEAFF
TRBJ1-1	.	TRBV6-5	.	TGTGCCAGCAGTTACTCACTGTATACAGCTACTGAAGCTTTCTTT	CASSYSLYTATEAFF
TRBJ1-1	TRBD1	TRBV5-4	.	TGTGCCAGCAGCTTGGAGGGGGTACAGGGGGCGCGAACTGAAGCTTTCTTT	CASSLEGVQGARTEAFF
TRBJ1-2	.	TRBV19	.	TGTGCCAGTAGTATCCTTAGGGAGCCCTATGGCTACACCTTC	CASSILREPYGYTF
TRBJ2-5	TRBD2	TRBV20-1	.	TGCAGTGCTAGTAGCGGGGGCGGTGAGACCCAGTACTTC	CSASSGGGETQYF
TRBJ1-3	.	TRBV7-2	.	TGTGCCAGCAGCCTGGGTAGCTCCGGTGGAAACACCATATATTTT	CASSLGSSGGNTIYF
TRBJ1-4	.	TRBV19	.	TGTGCCAGTAGTATCTACTCTGCAACTAATGAAAAACTGTTTTTT	CASSIYSATNEKLFF
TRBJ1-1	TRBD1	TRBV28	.	TGTGCCAGCAGTTTGTACAGGGGGCTGAACACTGAAGCTTTCTTT	CASSLYRGLNTEAFF
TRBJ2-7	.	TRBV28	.	TGTGCCAGCAGCCGCGGAGGTTTCACCTACGAGCAGTACTTC	CASSRGGFTYEQYF
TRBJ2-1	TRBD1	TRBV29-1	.	TGCAGCGTTGAAGCACAGGGGTCCTACAATGAGCAGTTCTTC	CSVEAQGSYNEQFF
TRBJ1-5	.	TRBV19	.	TGTGCCAGTAGTATAGCCGGAGTAAGTCAGCCCCAGCATTTT	CASSIAGVSQPQHF
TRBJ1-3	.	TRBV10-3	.	TGTGCCAGCAAGAGCTCTGGAAACACCATATATTTT	CASKSSGNTIYF
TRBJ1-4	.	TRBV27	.	TGTGCCAGCAGTTTATCGGCAGGGAATGAAAAACTGTTTTTT	CASSLSAGNEKLFF
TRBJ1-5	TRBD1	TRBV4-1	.	TGCGCCAGCAGCTTGACAGGGGATGGGAATCAGCCCCAGCATTTT	CASSLTGDGNQPQHF
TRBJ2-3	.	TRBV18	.	TGTGCCAGCTCATCGTACAGGCTCCCCACAGATACGCAGTATTTT	CASSSYRLPTDTQYF
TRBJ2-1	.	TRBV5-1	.	TGCGCCAGCAGCTTGGCCCTTGACAGGAGGAGCTCCTACAATGAGCAGTTCTTC	CASSLALDRRSSYNEQFF
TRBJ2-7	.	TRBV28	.	TGTGCCAGCAGTGGACGTATCCTCACAGGGCCCTCATCCTACGAGCAGTACTTC	CASSGRILTGPSSYEQYF
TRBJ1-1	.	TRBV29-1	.	TGCAGCGCAGGGGTCGGCACTGAAGCTTTCTTT	CSAGVGTEAFF
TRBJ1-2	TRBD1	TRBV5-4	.	TGTGCCAGCAGCAAGGGGACAGCTACCGTCTATGGCTACACCTTC	CASSKGTATVYGYTF
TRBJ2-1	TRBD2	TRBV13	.	TGTGCCAGCAGCTTAGGGCTAGCGGGGGACCAAAAGTTCTTC	CASSLGLAGDQKFF
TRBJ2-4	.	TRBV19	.	TGTGCCAGTAGTATAGATCGTCGGGTAGCCAAAAACATTCAGTACTTC	CASSIDRRVAKNIQYF
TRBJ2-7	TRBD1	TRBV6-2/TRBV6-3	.	TGTGCCAGCAGTTACCTATTCGGACAGGGGGCGTCTTTTTCCTACGAGCAGTACTTC	CASSYLFGQGASFSYEQYF
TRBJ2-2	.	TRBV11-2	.	TGTGCCAGCAGCTTAAGGCTCGGGGGAACCGGGGAGCTGTTTTTT	CASSLRLGGTGELFF
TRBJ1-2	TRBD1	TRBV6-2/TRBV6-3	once	TGTGCCAGCAGTTACCAGGGGACAGGGGGCTATGGCTACACCTTC	CASSYQGTGGYGYTF
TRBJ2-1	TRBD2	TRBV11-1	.	TGTGCCAGCAACGTAGGACTAGCGGGGGGCCAGGATGAGCAGTTCTTC	CASNVGLAGGQDEQFF
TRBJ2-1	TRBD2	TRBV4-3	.	TGCGCCAGCAGCCAAGATCCGTTGGCGGGGGGCTACAATGAGCAGTTCTTC	CASSQDPLAGGYNEQFF